This T cell receptor beta chain was profiled in a study of cytomegalovirus exposure and HLA in healthy donors. General study results and limits: The authors reported that TCR beta sequences could predict HLA-A and HLA-B alleles. These predictions were accurate for most subjects in the first cohort. For TCR beta chains, V- and J-gene trimming was later linked to a missense DCLRE1C variant. In a later analysis, CMV-associated beta chains were mostly HLA-associated, it appeared. Excluded were some V segments that proved indistinguishable, including TRBV6-2 and TRBV6-3.

Comment on this clone: No antigen is known for it.

Trimming removed 5 bases from V and 1 base from J, with 9 bases in between. Germline CDR1 reads SQVTM; CDR2 reads ANQGSEA. CDR3 length: 13 residues. Both 60 Vbeta primers and 13 Jbeta primers went into the PCR. Using immunoSEQ multiplex PCR, the repertoire was profiled, and TCRdb retains in-frame clones only, with some absent. The table records 150,000 to 200,000 clones, around three quarters of them present only once. Specimen: PBMCs. The source of this sequence is a man between 35 and 55 years old in good health and CMV-seronegative. The chain has TRBV29-1 and TRBJ1-5; D unresolved. The CDR3 protein is CSVRAGSNQPQHF. The CDR3 region has the DNA TGCAGCGTTCGGGCGGGCAGCAATCAGCCCCAGCATTTT.